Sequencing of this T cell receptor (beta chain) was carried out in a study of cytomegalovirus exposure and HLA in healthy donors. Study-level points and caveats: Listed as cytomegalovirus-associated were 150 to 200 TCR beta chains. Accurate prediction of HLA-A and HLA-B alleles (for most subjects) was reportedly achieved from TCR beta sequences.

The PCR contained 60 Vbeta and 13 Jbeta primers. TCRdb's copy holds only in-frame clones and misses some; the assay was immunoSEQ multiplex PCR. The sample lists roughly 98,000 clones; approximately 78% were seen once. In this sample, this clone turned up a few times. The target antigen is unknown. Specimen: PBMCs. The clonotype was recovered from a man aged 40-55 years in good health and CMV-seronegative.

The CDR3 spells CASRHTGRDSTDTQYF. CDR3 nucleotide sequence: TGTGCCAGCAGGCACACAGGGAGGGATAGCACAGATACGCAGTATTTT. This rearrangement joins TRBV13 to TRBJ2-3; possible D gene TRBD2, 7 bases. V dropped 6 bases and J dropped 0 bases, with 16 bases sitting between them. CDR1 PRHDT and CDR2 FYEKMQ come from the germline V gene (reference sequence). There are 16 residues in the CDR3.